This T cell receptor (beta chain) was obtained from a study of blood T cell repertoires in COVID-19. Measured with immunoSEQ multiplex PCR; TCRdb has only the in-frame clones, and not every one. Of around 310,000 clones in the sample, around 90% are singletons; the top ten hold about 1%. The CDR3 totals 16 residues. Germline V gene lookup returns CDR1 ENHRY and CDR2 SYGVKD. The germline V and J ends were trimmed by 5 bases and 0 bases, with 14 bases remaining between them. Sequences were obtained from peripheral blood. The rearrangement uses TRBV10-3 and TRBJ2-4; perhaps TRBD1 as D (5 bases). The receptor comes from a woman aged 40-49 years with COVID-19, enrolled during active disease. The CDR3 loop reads CAISSDSPLAKNIQYF. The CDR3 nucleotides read TGTGCCATCAGTTCAGACAGCCCTCTAGCCAAAAACATTCAGTACTTC.